The rows below give T cell receptor beta chains drawn from one sample of a study of patients and donors after allogeneic stem cell transplantation. TCRdb passed the RT-PCR reads through MiXCR, listing each CDR3 protein once. The sample holds some 10,000 distinct CDR3 sequences, around 20% seen once. Specimen: blood, either unsorted or a sorted T cell fraction (not recorded which). Every receptor here comes from a human donor who was either an allogeneic HSCT recipient or a stem cell or donor lymphocyte infusion donor (not recorded which). It is not recorded whose cells these are; they may come from a transplant donor. Each CDR3 is given with its conserved first and last residue. Fields, in order: J gene, V gene, clone size, D gene, CDR3 DNA, CDR3 protein. A D gene is named only where the DNA matches it firmly. A row's size may be missing; if present it is once, few, many or a size class.

j_call: TRBJ2-1
v_call: TRBV5-1
clone_size: .
d_call: .
cdr3_nt: TGCGCCAGCAGCTTGGTGAGGGGGGCCAACAATGAGCAGTTCTTC
cdr3_aa: CASSLVRGANNEQFF

j_call: TRBJ1-1
v_call: TRBV6-1
clone_size: few
d_call: .
cdr3_nt: TGTGCCAGCAGTGAAAATCGCGGGCGCACTGAAGCTTTCTTT
cdr3_aa: CASSENRGRTEAFF

j_call: TRBJ1-1
v_call: TRBV30
clone_size: once
d_call: TRBD1
cdr3_nt: TGTGCCTGGGGGACAGGGGGAGTTTATCTTACTGAAGCTTTCTTT
cdr3_aa: CAWGTGGVYLTEAFF

j_call: TRBJ2-5
v_call: TRBV6-1
clone_size: few
d_call: .
cdr3_nt: TGTGCCAGTTTACTATCGGGACAAATACAGGAGACCCAGTACTTC
cdr3_aa: CASLLSGQIQETQYF

j_call: TRBJ1-2
v_call: TRBV3-1
clone_size: many
d_call: .
cdr3_nt: TGTGCCAGCAGCCAAGATCTAGGAGGGTATCGTGGCTACACCTTC
cdr3_aa: CASSQDLGGYRGYTF

j_call: TRBJ2-7
v_call: TRBV20-1
clone_size: .
d_call: TRBD1
cdr3_nt: TGCAGTGCCGAGGGACAGGCCCTCACCGAGCAGTACTTC
cdr3_aa: CSAEGQALTEQYF

j_call: TRBJ2-7
v_call: TRBV2
clone_size: .
d_call: .
cdr3_nt: TGTGCCAGCAGTGAGTTAGGGAACCAGCAGTACTTC
cdr3_aa: CASSELGNQQYF

j_call: TRBJ1-2
v_call: TRBV6-6
clone_size: many
d_call: .
cdr3_nt: TGTGCCAGCAGACTCACAGGGTATGATGGCTACACCTTC
cdr3_aa: CASRLTGYDGYTF

j_call: TRBJ1-5
v_call: TRBV6-2/TRBV6-3
clone_size: .
d_call: .
cdr3_nt: TGTGCCAGCAGTTTTACGGGGGTTCAGCCCCAGCATTTT
cdr3_aa: CASSFTGVQPQHF

j_call: TRBJ2-7
v_call: TRBV6-6
clone_size: .
d_call: .
cdr3_nt: TGTGCCAGCACCCGAAACTACGAGCAGTACTTC
cdr3_aa: CASTRNYEQYF

j_call: TRBJ1-2
v_call: TRBV3-1
clone_size: many
d_call: .
cdr3_nt: TGTGCCAGCAGCCAGAACTCAGGGATTGGCTATGGCTACACCTTC
cdr3_aa: CASSQNSGIGYGYTF

j_call: TRBJ2-7
v_call: TRBV5-6
clone_size: .
d_call: .
cdr3_nt: TGTGCCAGCAGCAATATGGGCGAGCAGTACTTC
cdr3_aa: CASSNMGEQYF

j_call: TRBJ1-1
v_call: TRBV30
clone_size: .
d_call: .
cdr3_nt: TGTGCCTGGTGGAAGGACGGATCGAACACTGAAGCTTTCTTT
cdr3_aa: CAWWKDGSNTEAFF

j_call: TRBJ2-3
v_call: TRBV7-2
clone_size: .
d_call: TRBD2
cdr3_nt: TGTGCCAGCAGCTACTTAACCCTAGCGGGGGGGGTTACGCAGTATTTT
cdr3_aa: CASSYLTLAGGVTQYF

j_call: TRBJ1-2
v_call: TRBV12-3/TRBV12-4
clone_size: .
d_call: .
cdr3_nt: TGTGCCATCGATCAGGCAAACTATGGCTACACCTTC
cdr3_aa: CAIDQANYGYTF